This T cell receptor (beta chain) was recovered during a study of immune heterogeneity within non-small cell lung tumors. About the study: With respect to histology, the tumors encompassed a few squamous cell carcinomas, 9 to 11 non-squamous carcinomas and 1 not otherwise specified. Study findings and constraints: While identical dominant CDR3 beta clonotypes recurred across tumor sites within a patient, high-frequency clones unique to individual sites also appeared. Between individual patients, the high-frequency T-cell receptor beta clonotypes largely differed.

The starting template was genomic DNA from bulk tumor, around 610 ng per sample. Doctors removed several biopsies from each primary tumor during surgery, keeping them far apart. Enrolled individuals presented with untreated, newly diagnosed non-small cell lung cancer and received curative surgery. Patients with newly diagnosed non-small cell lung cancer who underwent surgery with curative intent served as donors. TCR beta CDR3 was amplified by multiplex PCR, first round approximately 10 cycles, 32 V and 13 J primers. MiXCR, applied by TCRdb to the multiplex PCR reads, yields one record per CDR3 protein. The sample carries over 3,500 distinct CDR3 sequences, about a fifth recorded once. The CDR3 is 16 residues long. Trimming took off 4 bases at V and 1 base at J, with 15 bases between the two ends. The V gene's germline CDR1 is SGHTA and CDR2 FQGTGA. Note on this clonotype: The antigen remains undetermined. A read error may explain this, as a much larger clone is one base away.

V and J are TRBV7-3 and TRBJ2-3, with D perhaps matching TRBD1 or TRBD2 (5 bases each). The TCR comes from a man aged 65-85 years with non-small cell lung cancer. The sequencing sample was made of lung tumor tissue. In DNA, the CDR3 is TGTGCCAGCAGCTCAGAGGCGGTGGGGGGCACAGATACGCAGTATTTT. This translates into CASSSEAVGGTDTQYF.